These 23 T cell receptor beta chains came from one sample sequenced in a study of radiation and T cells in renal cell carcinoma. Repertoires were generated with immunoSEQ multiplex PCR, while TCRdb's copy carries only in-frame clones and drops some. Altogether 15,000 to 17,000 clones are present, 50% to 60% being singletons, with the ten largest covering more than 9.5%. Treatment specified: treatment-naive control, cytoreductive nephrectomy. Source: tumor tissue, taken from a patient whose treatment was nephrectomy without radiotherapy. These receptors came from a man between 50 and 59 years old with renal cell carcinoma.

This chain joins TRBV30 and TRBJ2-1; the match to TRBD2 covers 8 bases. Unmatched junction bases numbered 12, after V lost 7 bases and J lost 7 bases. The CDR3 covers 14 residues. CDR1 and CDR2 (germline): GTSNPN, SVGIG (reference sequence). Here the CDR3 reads CAYTPGTSINEQFF. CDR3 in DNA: TGTGCCTACACTCCCGGGACTAGTATAAATGAGCAGTTCTTC.

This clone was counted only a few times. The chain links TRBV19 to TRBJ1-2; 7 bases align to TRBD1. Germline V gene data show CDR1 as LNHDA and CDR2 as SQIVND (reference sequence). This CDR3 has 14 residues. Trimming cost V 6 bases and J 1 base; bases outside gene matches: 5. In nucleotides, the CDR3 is TGTGCCAGTAGCCCGGCAGGGGGTAACTATGGCTACACCTTC. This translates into CASSPAGGNYGYTF.

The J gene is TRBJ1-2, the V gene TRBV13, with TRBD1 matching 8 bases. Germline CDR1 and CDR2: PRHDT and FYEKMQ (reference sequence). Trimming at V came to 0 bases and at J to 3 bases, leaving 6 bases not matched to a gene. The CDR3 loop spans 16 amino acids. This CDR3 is CASSLGGQGVDYGYTF. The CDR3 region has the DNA TGTGCCAGCAGCTTAGGAGGACAGGGCGTGGACTATGGCTACACCTTC.

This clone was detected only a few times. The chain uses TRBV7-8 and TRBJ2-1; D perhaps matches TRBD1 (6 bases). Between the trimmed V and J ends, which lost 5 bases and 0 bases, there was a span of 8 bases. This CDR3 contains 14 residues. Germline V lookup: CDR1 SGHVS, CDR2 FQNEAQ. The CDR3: CASSRTVSYNEQFF. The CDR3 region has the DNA TGTGCCAGCAGCCGGACAGTCTCCTACAATGAGCAGTTCTTC.

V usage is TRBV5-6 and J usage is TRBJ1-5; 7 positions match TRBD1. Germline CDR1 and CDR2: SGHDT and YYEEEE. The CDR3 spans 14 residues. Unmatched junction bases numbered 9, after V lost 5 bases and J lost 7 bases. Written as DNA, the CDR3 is TGTGCCAGCAGTCGTGACAGGGACGGGCAGCCCCAGCATTTT. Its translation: CASSRDRDGQPQHF.

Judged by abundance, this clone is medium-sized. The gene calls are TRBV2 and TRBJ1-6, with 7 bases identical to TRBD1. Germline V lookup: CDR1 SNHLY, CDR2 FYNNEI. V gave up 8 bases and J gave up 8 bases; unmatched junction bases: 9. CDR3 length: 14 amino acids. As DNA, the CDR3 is TGTGCCAGCCGACGACAGGGTACAGATTCACCCCTCCACTTT. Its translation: CASRRQGTDSPLHF.

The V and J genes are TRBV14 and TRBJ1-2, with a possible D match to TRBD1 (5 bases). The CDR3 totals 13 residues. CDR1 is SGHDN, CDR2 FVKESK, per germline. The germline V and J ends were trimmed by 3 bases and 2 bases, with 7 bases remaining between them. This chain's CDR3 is CASSQGPNYGYTF. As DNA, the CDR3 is TGTGCCAGCAGCCAGGGACCGAACTATGGCTACACCTTC.

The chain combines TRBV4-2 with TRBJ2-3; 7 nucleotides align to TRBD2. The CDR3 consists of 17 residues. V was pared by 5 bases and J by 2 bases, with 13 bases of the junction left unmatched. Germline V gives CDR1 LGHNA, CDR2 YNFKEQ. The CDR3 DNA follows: TGTGCCAGCAGCAGAGTGGACCCAGGGAGGGTCACAGATACGCAGTATTTT. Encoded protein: CASSRVDPGRVTDTQYF.

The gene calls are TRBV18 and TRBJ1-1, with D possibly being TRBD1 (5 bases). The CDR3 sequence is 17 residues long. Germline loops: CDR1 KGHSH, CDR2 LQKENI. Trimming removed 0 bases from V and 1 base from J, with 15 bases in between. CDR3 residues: CASSPPRAVDPNTEAFF. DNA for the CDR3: TGTGCCAGCTCACCACCCAGGGCAGTCGATCCGAACACTGAAGCTTTCTTT.

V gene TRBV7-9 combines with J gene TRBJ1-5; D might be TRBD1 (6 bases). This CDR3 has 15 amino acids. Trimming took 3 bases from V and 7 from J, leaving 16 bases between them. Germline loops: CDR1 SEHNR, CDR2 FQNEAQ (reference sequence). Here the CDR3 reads CASSLDSQALQPQHF. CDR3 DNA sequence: TGTGCCAGCAGCTTGGACAGTCAGGCGCTACAGCCCCAGCATTTT.

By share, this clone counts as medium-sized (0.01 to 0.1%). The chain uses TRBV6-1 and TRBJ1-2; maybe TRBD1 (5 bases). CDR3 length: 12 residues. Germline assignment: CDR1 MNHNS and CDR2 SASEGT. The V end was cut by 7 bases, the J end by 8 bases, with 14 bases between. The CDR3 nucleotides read TGTGCCAGCACCACGGGGGTAAACGGCTACACCTTC. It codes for CASTTGVNGYTF.

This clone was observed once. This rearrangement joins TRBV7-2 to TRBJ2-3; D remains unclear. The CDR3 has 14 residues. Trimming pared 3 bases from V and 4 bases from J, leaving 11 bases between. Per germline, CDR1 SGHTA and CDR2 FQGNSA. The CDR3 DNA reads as TGTGCCAGCAGCTTGTGGCAGGATTCAGATACGCAGTATTTT. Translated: CASSLWQDSDTQYF.

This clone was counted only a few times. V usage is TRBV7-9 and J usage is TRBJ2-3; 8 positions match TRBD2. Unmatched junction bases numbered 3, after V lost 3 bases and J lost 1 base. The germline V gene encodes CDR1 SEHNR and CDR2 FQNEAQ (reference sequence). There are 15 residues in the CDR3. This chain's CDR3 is CASSFGGAGTDTQYF. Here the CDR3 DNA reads TGTGCCAGCAGCTTCGGGGGGGCTGGCACAGATACGCAGTATTTT.

The CDR3 nucleotides are TGTGCCAGCAGCAATTCAGGGGGAGGCATATACAATGAGCAGTTCTTC. It specifies CASSNSGGGIYNEQFF. The J gene is TRBJ2-1, the V gene TRBV9; a weak D match, TRBD1 (7 bases). The length of the CDR3 is 16 residues. The V and J ends lost 4 bases and 4 bases respectively, with 18 bases between them. Germline V lookup: CDR1 SGDLS, CDR2 YYNGEE.

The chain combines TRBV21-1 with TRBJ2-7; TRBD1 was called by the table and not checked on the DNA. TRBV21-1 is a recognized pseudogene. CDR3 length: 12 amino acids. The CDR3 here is CASRPFRAEQYF. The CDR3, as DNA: TGTGCCAGCCGACCTTTCAGGGCCGAGCAGTACTTC.

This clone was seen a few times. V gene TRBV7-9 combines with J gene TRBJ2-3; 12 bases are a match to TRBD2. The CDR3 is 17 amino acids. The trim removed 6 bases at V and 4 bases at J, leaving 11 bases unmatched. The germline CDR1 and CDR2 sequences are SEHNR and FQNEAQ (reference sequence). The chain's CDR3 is CASRGLAGGPKPDTQYF. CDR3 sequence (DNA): TGTGCCAGCAGAGGTCTAGCGGGGGGGCCGAAACCAGATACGCAGTATTTT.

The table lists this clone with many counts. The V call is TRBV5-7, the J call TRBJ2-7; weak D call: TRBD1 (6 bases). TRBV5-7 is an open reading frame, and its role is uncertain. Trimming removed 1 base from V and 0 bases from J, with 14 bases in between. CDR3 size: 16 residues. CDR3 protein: CASSLPWQGSSYEQYF. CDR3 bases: TGTGCCAGCAGCTTGCCGTGGCAGGGGAGCTCCTACGAGCAGTACTTC.

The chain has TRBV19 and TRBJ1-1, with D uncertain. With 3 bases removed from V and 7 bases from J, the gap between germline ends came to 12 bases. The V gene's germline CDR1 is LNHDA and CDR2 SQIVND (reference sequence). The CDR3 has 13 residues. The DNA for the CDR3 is TGTGCCAGTAGTATGAAGACTTTTGGTGAAGCTTTCTTT. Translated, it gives CASSMKTFGEAFF.

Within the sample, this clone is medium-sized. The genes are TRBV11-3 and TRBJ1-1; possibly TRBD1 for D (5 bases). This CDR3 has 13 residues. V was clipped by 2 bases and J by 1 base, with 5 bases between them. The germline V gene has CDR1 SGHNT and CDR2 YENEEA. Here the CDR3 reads CASSLTGNTEAFF. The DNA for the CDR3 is TGTGCCAGCAGCTTAACAGGGAACACTGAAGCTTTCTTT.

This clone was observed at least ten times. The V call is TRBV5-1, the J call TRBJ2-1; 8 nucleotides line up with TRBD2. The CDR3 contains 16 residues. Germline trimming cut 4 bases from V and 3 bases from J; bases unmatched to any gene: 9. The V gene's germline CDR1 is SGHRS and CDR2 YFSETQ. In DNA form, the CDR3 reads TGCGCCAGCAGCCCTCAGTACGGGGGGGGCTACAATGAGCAGTTCTTC. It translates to CASSPQYGGGYNEQFF. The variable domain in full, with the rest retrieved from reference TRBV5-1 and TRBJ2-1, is KAGVTQTPRYLIKTRGQQVTLSCSPISGHRSVSWYQQTPGQGLQFLFEYFSETQRNKGNFPGRFSGRQFSNSRSEMNVSTLELGDSALYLCASSPQYGGGYNEQFFGPGTRLTVL.

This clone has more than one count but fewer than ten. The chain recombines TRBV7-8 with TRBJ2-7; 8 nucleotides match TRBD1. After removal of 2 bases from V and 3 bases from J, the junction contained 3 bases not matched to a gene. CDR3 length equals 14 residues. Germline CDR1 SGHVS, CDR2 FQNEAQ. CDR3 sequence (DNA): TGTGCCAGCAGCTTACATGGACAGGGCTACGAGCAGTACTTC. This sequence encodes CASSLHGQGYEQYF. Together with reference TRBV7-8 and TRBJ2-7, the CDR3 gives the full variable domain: GAGVSQSPRYKVAKRGQDVALRCDPISGHVSLFWYQQALGQGPEFLTYFQNEAQLDKSGLPSDRFFAERPEGSVSTLKIQRTQQEDSAVYLCASSLHGQGYEQYFGPGTRLTVT.

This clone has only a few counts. CDR3 sequence: CASSQDSGRAAGELFF. CDR3 in DNA: TGCGCCAGCAGCCAAGACAGCGGGAGGGCCGCCGGGGAGCTGTTTTTT. V and J are TRBV4-1 and TRBJ2-2; TRBD2 aligns across 10 bases. CDR3 length: 16 residues. The germline CDR1 and CDR2 sequences are MGHRA and YSYEKL. The trim removed 0 bases at V and 6 bases at J, leaving 4 bases unmatched.

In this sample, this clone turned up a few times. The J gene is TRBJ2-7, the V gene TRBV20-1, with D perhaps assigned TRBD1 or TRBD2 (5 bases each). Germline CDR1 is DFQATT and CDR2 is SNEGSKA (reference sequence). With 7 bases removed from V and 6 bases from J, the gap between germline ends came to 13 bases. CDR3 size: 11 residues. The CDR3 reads CSVTTRGEQYF. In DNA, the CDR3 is TGCAGTGTTACTACTAGGGGCGAGCAGTACTTC.